This TCR beta chain derives from a study of CD8+ T cells in alopecia areata. The ends lost 0 bases at V and 9 bases at J; junction bases unmatched: 9. Germline CDR1 is LNHNV and CDR2 is YYDKDF (reference sequence). The CDR3 is 15 residues long. cDNA reverse transcribed from extracted RNA served as the sequencing template. This table comes from immunoSEQ multiplex PCR, and its TCRdb copy is limited to in-frame clones, with some not included. The sample yields some 130,000 clones, approximately 58% seen once. V gene TRBV15 combines with J gene TRBJ2-5, with 8 positions matching TRBD1. The TCR was taken from a human donor with alopecia areata. Sequencing used CD4+ T cells sorted from blood, obtained at week 0. CDR3 DNA sequence: TGTGCCACCAGCAGAGATCGTCGTCTACAGGGGGCCCAGTACTTC. Protein sequence: CATSRDRRLQGAQYF.